This TCR beta chain originates from a study of T cells in Graves' hyperthyroidism and ophthalmopathy. V lost 2 bases, J lost 6 bases, and 20 bases lay in between. Germline lookup yields CDR1 LNHNV and CDR2 YYDKDF (reference sequence). The CDR3 sequence is 17 residues long. Many counts were recorded for this clonotype. The TCR beta CDR3 regions underwent amplification using RNA transcripts as the source. Primed by the HTBI set, a first-round RT-PCR was run on the TCR CDR3. TCRdb analysed the multiplex PCR reads with MiXCR anew, one entry per CDR3 protein. The table shows under 300,000 distinct CDR3 sequences, with roughly 15% occurring only once.

This TCR was sampled from a middle-aged woman with Graves' hyperthyroidism that later progressed to Graves' ophthalmopathy. The chain combines TRBV15 with TRBJ2-1; D may match TRBD1 or TRBD2 (5 bases each). Sample: blood. In DNA form, the CDR3 reads TGTGCCACCAGCAGATCCCTACTAGACAGTGGGGCCAATGAGCAGTTCTTC. It translates to CATSRSLLDSGANEQFF.